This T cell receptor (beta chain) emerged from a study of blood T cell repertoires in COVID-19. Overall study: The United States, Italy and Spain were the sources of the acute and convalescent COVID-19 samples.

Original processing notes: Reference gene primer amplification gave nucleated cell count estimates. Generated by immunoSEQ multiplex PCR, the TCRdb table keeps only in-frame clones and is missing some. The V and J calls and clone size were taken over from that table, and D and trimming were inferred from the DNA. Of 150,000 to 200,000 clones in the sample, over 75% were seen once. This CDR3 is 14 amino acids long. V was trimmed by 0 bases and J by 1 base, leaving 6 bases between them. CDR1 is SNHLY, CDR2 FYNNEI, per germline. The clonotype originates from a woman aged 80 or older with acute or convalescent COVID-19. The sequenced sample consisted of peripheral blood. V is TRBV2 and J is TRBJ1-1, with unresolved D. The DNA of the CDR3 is TGTGCCAGCAGTGAAGCCACAGCGAACACTGAAGCTTTCTTT. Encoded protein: CASSEATANTEAFF. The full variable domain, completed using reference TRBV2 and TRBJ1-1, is EPEVTQTPSHQVTQMGQEVILRCVPISNHLYFYWYRQILGQKVEFLVSFYNNEISEKSEIFDDQFSVERPDGSNFTLKIRSTKLEDSAMYFCASSEATANTEAFFGQGTRLTVV.